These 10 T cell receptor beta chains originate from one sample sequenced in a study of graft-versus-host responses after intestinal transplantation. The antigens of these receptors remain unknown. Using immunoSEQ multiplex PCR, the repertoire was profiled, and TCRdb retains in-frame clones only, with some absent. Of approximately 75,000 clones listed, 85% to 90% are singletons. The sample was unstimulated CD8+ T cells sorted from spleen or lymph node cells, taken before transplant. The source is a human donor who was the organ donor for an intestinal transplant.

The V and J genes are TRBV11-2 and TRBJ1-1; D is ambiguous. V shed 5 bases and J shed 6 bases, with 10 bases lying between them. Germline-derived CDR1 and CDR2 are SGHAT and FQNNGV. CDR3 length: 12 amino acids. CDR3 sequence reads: CASSQGGPEAFF. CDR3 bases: TGTGCCAGCAGCCAAGGAGGCCCTGAAGCTTTCTTT.

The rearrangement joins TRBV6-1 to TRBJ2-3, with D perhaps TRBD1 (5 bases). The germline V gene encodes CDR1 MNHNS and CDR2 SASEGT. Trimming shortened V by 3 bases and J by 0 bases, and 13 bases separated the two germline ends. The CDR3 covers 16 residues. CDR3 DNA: TGTGCCAGCAGTGACCAGGGCCTACTTAGCACAGATACGCAGTATTTT. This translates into CASSDQGLLSTDTQYF.

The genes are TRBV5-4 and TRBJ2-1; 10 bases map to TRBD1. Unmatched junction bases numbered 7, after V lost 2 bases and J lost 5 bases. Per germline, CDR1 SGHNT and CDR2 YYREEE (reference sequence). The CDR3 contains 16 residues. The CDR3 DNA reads TGTGCCAGCAGCTTACCGACAGGGGGCGCTAACAATGAGCAGTTCTTC. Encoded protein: CASSLPTGGANNEQFF.

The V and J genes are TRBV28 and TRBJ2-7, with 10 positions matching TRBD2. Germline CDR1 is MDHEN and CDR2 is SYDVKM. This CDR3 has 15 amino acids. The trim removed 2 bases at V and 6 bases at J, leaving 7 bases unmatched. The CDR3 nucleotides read TGTGCCAGCAGTTTAAGGACTAGCGGCGATCTCGAGCAGTACGTC. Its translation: CASSLRTSGDLEQYV.

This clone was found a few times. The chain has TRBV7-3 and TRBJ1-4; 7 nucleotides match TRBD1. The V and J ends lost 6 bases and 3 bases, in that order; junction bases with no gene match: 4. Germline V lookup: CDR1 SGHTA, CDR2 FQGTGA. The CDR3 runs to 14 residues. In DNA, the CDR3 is TGTGCCAGCAGTGGAGGGACAGCTAATGAAAAACTGTTTTTT. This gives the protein CASSGGTANEKLFF.

CDR3 nucleotide sequence: TGTGCCAGCAGTTTGGGGACAGGGTACGAAAAACTGTTTTTT. It is translated as CASSLGTGYEKLFF. The chain links TRBV27 to TRBJ1-4, with 9 bases aligning to TRBD1. CDR3 length equals 14 residues. The ends lost 3 bases at V and 8 bases at J; junction bases unmatched: 4. Germline CDR1 reads MNHEY; CDR2 reads SMNVEV (reference sequence).

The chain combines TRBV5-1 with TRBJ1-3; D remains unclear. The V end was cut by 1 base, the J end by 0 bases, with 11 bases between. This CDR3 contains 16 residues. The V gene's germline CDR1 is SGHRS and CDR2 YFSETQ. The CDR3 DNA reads TGCGCCAGCAGCTTGTCGGCGGAACTCTCTGGAAACACCATATATTTT. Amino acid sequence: CASSLSAELSGNTIYF.

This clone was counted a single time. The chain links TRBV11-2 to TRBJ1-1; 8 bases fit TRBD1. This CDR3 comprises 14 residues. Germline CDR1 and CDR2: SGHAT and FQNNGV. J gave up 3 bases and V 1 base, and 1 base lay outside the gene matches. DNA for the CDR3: TGTGCCAGCAGCTTAGGGACAGGGTACACTGAAGCTTTCTTT. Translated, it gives CASSLGTGYTEAFF. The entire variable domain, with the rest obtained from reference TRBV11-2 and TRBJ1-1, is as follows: EAGVAQSPRYKIIEKRQSVAFWCNPISGHATLYWYQQILGQGPKLLIQFQNNGVVDDSQLPKDRFSAERLKGVDSTLKIQPAKLEDSAVYLCASSLGTGYTEAFFGQGTRLTVV.

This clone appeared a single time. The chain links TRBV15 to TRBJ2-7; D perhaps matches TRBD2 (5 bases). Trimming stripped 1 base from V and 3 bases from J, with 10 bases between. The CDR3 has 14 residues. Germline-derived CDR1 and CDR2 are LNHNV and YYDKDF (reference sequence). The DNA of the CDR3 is TGTGCCACCAGCAGAGGACTACAACTCTACGAGCAGTACGTC. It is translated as CATSRGLQLYEQYV.

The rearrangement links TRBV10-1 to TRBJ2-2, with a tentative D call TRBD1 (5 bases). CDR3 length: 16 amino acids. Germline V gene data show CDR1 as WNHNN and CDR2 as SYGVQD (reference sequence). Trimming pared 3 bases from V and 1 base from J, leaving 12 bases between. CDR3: CASSEGIGQNTGELFF. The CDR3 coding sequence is TGCGCCAGCAGTGAAGGGATTGGACAGAACACCGGGGAGCTGTTTTTT.